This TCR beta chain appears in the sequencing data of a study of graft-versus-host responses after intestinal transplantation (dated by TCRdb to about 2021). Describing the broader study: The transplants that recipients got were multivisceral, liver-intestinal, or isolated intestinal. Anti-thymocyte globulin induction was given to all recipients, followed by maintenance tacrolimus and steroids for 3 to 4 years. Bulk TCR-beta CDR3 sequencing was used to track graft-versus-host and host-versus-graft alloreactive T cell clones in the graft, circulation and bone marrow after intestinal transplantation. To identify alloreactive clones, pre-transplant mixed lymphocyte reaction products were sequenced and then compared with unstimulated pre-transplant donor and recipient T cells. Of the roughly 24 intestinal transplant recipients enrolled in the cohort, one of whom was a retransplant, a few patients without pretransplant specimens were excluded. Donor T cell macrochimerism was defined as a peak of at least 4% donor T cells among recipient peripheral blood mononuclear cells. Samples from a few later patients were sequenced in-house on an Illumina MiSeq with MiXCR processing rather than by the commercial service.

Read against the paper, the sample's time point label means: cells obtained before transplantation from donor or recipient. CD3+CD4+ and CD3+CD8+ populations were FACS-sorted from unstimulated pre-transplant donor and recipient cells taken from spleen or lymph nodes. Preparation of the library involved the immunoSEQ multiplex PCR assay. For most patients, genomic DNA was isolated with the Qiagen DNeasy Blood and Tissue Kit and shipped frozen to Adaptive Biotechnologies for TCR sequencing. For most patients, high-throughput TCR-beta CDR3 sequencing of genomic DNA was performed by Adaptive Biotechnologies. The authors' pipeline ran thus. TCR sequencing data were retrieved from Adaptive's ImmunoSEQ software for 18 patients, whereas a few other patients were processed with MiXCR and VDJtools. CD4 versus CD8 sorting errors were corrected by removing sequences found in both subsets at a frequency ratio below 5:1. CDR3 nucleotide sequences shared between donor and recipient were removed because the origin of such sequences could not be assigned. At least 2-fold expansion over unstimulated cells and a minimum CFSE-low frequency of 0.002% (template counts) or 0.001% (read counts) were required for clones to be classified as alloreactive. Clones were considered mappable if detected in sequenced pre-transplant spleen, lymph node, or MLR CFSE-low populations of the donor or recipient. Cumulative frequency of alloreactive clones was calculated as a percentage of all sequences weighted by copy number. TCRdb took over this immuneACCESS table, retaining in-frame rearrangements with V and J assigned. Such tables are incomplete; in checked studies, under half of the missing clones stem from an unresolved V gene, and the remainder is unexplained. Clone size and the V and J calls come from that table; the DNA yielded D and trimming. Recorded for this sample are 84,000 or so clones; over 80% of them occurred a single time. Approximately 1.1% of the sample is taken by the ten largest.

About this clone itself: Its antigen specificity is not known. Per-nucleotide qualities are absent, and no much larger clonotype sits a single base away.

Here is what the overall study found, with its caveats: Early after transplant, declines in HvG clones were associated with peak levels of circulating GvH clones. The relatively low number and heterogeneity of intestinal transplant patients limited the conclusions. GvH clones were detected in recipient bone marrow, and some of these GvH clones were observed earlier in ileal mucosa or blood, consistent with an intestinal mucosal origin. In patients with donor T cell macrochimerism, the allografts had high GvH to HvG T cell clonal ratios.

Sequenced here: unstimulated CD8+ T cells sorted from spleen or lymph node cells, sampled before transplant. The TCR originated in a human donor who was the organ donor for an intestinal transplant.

The CDR3 here reads CASSDLAGVYEQYF. The DNA sequence follows: TGTGCCAGCAGTGATCTAGCGGGAGTGTACGAGCAGTACTTC. The V gene is TRBV6-1 and the J gene is TRBJ2-5; 10 central bases correspond to TRBD2. The last part of the DNA fits TRBJ2-7 better; the J call may be wrong. Including cysteine and phenylalanine, the CDR3 has 14 amino acids. Only the CDR3 part of the read is kept: 42 bases, read in frame from the first base. The germline V gene yields MNHNS for CDR1 and SASEGT for CDR2.